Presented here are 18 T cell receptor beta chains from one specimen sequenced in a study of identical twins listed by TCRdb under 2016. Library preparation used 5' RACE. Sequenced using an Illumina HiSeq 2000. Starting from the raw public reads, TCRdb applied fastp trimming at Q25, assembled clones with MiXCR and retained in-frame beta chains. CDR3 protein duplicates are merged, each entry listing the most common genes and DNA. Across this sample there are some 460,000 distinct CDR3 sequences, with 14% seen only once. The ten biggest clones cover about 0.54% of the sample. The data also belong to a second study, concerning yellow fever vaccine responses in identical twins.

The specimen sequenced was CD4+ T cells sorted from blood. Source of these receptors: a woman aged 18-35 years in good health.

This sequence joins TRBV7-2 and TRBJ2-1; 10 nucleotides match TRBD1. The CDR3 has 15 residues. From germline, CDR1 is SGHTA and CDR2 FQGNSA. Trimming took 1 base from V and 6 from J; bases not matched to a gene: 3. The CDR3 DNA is TGTGCCAGCAGCTTAGGACAGGGGGCCGGCAATGAGCAGTTCTTC. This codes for CASSLGQGAGNEQFF.

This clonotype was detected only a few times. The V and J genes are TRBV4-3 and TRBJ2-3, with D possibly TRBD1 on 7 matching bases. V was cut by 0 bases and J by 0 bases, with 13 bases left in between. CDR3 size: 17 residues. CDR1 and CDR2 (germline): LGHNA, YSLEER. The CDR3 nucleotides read TGCGCCAGCAGCCAAGATCGCAGGGGGGCTAGCACAGATACGCAGTATTTT. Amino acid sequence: CASSQDRRGASTDTQYF.

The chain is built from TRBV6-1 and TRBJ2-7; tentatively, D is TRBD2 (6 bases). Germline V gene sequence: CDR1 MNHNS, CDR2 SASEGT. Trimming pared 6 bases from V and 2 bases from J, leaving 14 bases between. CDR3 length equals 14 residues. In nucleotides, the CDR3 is TGTGCCAGCAGCGGGACTCCTCGAACCTACGAGCAGTACTTC. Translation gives CASSGTPRTYEQYF.

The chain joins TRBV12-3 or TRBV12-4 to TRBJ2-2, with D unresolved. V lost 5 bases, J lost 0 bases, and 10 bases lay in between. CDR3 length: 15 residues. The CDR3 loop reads CASSPIRANTGELFF. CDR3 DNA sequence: TGTGCCAGCAGTCCCATCCGCGCGAACACCGGGGAGCTGTTTTTT.

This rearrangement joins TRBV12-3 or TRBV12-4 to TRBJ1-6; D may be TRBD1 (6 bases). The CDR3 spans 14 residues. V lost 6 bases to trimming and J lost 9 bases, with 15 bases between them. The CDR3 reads CASRKTGVGSPLHF. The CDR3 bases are TGTGCCAGCAGAAAGACAGGTGTGGGTTCACCCCTCCACTTT.

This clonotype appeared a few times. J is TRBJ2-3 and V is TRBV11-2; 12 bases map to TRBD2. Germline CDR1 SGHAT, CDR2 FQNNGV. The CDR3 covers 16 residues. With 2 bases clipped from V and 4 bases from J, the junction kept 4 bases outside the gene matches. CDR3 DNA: TGTGCCAGCAGCTTACTAGCGGGGGGGGCAGCAGATACGCAGTATTTT. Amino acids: CASSLLAGGAADTQYF.

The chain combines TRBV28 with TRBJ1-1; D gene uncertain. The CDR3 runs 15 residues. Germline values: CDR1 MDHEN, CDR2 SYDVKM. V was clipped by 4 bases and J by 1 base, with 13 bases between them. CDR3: CASSSGSSGNTEAFF. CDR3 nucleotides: TGTGCCAGCAGTTCCGGGTCTTCAGGGAACACTGAAGCTTTCTTT.

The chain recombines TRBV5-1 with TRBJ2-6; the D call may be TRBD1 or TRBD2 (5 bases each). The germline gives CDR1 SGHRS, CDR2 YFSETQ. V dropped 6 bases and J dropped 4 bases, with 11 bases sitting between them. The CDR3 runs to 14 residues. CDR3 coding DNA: TGCGCCAGCACCCATGGGGACGGGGCCAACGTCCTGACTTTC. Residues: CASTHGDGANVLTF.

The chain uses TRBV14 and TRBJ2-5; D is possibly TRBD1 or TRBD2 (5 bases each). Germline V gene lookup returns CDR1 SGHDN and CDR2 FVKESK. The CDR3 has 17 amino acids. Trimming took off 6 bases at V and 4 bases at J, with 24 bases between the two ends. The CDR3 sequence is CASSPGIRGRWRETQYF. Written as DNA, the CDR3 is TGTGCCAGCAGTCCGGGGATCCGGGGACGTTGGAGAGAGACCCAGTACTTC.

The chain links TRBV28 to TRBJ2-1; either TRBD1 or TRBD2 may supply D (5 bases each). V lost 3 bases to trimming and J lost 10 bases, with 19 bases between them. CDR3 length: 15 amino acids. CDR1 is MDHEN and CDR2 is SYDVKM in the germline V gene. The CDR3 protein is CASSLPAGTGTEQFF. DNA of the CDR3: TGTGCCAGCAGTTTGCCAGCAGGGACCGGCACGGAGCAGTTCTTC.

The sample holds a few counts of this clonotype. CDR3 coding DNA: TGTGCCAGCAGTTACTCCGCCGGGACAGGGAATCGAGAGCAGTACTTC. Its protein product is CASSYSAGTGNREQYF. This sequence joins TRBV6-5 and TRBJ2-7, with 9 bases identical to TRBD1. This CDR3 spans 16 amino acids. The V and J ends lost 0 bases and 7 bases, in that order; junction bases with no gene match: 10. From germline, CDR1 is MNHEY and CDR2 SVGAGI.

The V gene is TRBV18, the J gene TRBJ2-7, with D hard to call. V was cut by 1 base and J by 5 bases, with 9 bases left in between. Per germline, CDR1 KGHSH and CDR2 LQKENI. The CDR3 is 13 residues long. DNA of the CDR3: TGTGCCAGCTCACCACTAGTTCAGGACGAGCAGTACTTC. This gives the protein CASSPLVQDEQYF.

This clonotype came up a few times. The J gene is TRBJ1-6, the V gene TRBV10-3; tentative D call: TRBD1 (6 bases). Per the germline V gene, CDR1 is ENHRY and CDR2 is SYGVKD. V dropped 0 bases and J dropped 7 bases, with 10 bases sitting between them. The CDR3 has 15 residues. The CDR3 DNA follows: TGTGCCATCAGTGAGTCTGGGCAGGGGAATTCACCCCTCCACTTT. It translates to CAISESGQGNSPLHF.

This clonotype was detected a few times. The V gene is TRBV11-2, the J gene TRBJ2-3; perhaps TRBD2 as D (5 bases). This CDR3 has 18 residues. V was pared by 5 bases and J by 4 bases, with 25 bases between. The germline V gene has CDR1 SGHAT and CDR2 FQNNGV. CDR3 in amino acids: CASSTSRGRAFRPDTQYF. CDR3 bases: TGTGCCAGCAGCACCTCTCGGGGAAGGGCCTTTCGCCCAGATACGCAGTATTTT. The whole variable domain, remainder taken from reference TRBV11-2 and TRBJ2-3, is EAGVAQSPRYKIIEKRQSVAFWCNPISGHATLYWYQQILGQGPKLLIQFQNNGVVDDSQLPKDRFSAERLKGVDSTLKIQPAKLEDSAVYLCASSTSRGRAFRPDTQYFGPGTRLTVL.

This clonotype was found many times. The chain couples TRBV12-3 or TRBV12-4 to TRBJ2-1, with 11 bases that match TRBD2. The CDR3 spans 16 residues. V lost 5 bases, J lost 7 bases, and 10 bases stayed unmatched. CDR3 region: CASSPGTSGDVNEQFF. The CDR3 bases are TGTGCCAGCAGTCCAGGGACTAGCGGAGACGTTAATGAGCAGTTCTTC.

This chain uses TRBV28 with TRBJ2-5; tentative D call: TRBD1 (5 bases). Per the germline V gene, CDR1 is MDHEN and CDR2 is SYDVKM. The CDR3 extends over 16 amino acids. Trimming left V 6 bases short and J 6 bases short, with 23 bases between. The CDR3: CASSFSPRPRGKTQYF. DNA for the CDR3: TGTGCCAGCAGCTTTTCCCCGAGACCTAGGGGAAAGACCCAGTACTTC.

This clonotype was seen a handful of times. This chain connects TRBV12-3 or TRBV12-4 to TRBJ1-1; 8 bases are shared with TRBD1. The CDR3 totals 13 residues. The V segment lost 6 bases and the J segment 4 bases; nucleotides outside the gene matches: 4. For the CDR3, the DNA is TGTGCCAGCAGCACAACAGGGGGCACTGAAGCTTTCTTT. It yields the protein CASSTTGGTEAFF.

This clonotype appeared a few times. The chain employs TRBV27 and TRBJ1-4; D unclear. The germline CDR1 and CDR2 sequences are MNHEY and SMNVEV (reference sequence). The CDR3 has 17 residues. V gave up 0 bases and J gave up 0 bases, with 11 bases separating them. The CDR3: CASSLSILASTNEKLFF. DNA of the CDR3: TGTGCCAGCAGTTTATCGATTTTAGCCTCAACTAATGAAAAACTGTTTTTT.